The next 25 T cell receptor beta chains were all read from a single sample in a study of read filtering for tumor transcriptome and immune sequencing. Molecular barcoded adaptors covering alpha/delta and beta/gamma chains were used on approximately 400 ng RNA. Using its own MiXCR run on the reads, TCRdb lists one record per CDR3 protein. The data hold 93,000 or so distinct CDR3 sequences, with about a fifth observed a single time. Sequencing was done on a sample of a population of CD138-negative cells sorted from bone marrow. The receptors come from a donor aged 40 or older with multiple myeloma.

This clonotype was recorded many times. The rearrangement links TRBV5-8 to TRBJ2-6; D perhaps matches TRBD1 (6 bases). Per the germline V gene, CDR1 is SGHTS and CDR2 is YDEGEE. This CDR3 has 17 amino acids. The V end lost 10 bases, the J end lost 3 bases, and 23 bases lay between the germline ends. The CDR3 DNA is TGTGCCGCTGCCCAATGGACAGACCGCCGTGGGGCCAACGTCCTGACTTTC. This sequence encodes CAAAQWTDRRGANVLTF.

The chain couples TRBV28 to TRBJ1-4, with TRBD1 matching 8 bases. The CDR3 totals 14 residues. Germline CDR1 is MDHEN and CDR2 is SYDVKM. V shed 3 bases, J shed 7 bases, and the junction held 4 bases outside the gene matches. The CDR3 reads CASSFQGAIEKLFF. The CDR3 bases are TGTGCCAGCAGTTTTCAGGGGGCTATTGAAAAACTGTTTTTT.

A note on this clonotype: A much larger clone differs by one base, so this may be a read error. The J gene is TRBJ2-7, the V gene TRBV11-2; the D gene is possibly TRBD2 (7 bases). The CDR3 consists of 20 residues. The germline gives CDR1 SGHAT, CDR2 FQNNGV. Trimming pared 1 base from V and 0 bases from J, leaving 25 bases between. CDR3 coding DNA: TGTGCCAGCAGCTTAGCTTCTATGAGTAGCCGGGGGGCTAGCTCCTACGAGCAGTACTTC. Protein: CASSLASMSSRGASSYEQYF.

In regard to this clonotype: One end of the junction does not line up with germline, which may come from a read error. The chain uses TRBV5-1 and TRBJ2-7, with D possibly matching TRBD2 (5 bases). This CDR3 region has 15 residues. Germline V CDR1 and CDR2: SGHRS, YFSETQ. The DNA for the CDR3 is TGCGCCGGCAGCTTGGCCGGGGAACCCTTCGCCGGGCAGTACTTC. Translating it yields CAGSLAGEPFAGQYF. Full variable domain (missing parts from reference TRBV5-1 and TRBJ2-7): KAGVTQTPRYLIKTRGQQVTLSCSPISGHRSVSWYQQTPGQGLQFLFEYFSETQRNKGNFPGRFSGRQFSNSRSEMNVSTLELGDSALYLCAGSLAGEPFAGQYFGPGTRLTVT.

The chain recombines TRBV5-4 with TRBJ2-5; 10 nucleotides match TRBD1. There are 15 residues in the CDR3. Germline V gene lookup returns CDR1 SGHNT and CDR2 YYREEE (reference sequence). With 4 bases clipped from V and 1 base from J, the junction kept 4 bases outside the gene matches. The CDR3 DNA reads as TGTGCCAGCAGCCCGGGACAGGGGCCCCAAGAGACCCAGTACTTC. It is translated as CASSPGQGPQETQYF.

In its sample, this clonotype was seen many times. The V and J genes are TRBV2 and TRBJ2-7, with D unclear. Germline V gene lookup returns CDR1 SNHLY and CDR2 FYNNEI. V was clipped by 5 bases and J by 6 bases, with 8 bases between them. The CDR3 spans 11 residues. The CDR3, as DNA: TGTGCCAGCAGTCTAATAGGCGAGCAGTACTTC. It yields the protein CASSLIGEQYF.

At least ten counts were recorded for this clonotype. This chain uses TRBV29-1 with TRBJ2-4; D gene unclear. Germline V gene lookup returns CDR1 SQVTM and CDR2 ANQGSEA. The CDR3 has 12 amino acids. V was cut by 6 bases and J by 6 bases, with 12 bases left in between. CDR3: CSVESTRNIQYF. The CDR3 DNA sequence: TGCAGCGTGGAGTCTACCCGAAACATTCAGTACTTC.

The chain has TRBV12-3 or TRBV12-4 and TRBJ2-6; D gene unclear. The V end was cut by 2 bases, the J end by 1 base, with 9 bases between. The CDR3 loop spans 16 amino acids. The CDR3 sequence is CASSLSSLSGANVLTF. The DNA of the CDR3 is TGTGCCAGCAGTTTATCCTCACTGTCTGGGGCCAACGTCCTGACTTTC.

At least ten counts were recorded for this clonotype. This chain connects TRBV5-1 to TRBJ1-1; the D is unclear. Per the germline V gene, CDR1 is SGHRS and CDR2 is YFSETQ. The length of the CDR3 is 18 residues. Trimming took off 4 bases at V and 0 bases at J, with 22 bases between the two ends. As DNA, the CDR3 is TGCGCCAGCAGCCATATTGGTCCAGGAAGGGCAATGAACACTGAAGCTTTCTTT. Its translation is CASSHIGPGRAMNTEAFF.

This clonotype came up many times. The J gene is TRBJ1-1, the V gene TRBV14, with 10 bases identical to TRBD1. The CDR3 is 17 residues long. Germline V gene sequence: CDR1 SGHDN, CDR2 FVKESK. After removal of 9 bases from V and 6 bases from J, the junction contained 19 bases not matched to a gene. CDR3 protein: CARTILSGTGVFAEAFF. CDR3 coding DNA: TGTGCCAGGACGATCCTCAGCGGGACAGGGGTTTTCGCTGAAGCTTTCTTT.

This clonotype was picked up one time. This may stem from a read error, because a much larger clone lies one nucleotide away. The chain combines TRBV11-2 with TRBJ1-1, with a possible D match to TRBD1 (6 bases). From germline, CDR1 is SGHAT and CDR2 FQNNGV. This CDR3 spans 14 amino acids. Here the CDR3 reads CASSLDRDTTFALF. As DNA, the CDR3 is TGTGCCAGCAGCTTAGACCGGGACACAACCTTCGCTCTCTTT.

This clonotype appeared many times. The genes are TRBV18 and TRBJ2-7; D possibly corresponds to TRBD1 (5 bases). The CDR3 is 12 residues long. Germline V gene lookup returns CDR1 KGHSH and CDR2 LQKENI. Trimming removed 3 bases from V and 7 bases from J, with 10 bases in between. DNA for the CDR3: TGTGCCAGCTCACCTAGACAGCCAGAGCAGTACTTC. Protein product: CASSPRQPEQYF.

This clonotype has ten or more counts. CDR3 in DNA: TGTGCCACCAGCAGAGAACAGGGGGCCGGGGAGCTGTTTTTT. It encodes CATSREQGAGELFF. The rearrangement uses TRBV15 and TRBJ2-2; TRBD1 matches at 8 bases. In germline, CDR1 is LNHNV, CDR2 YYDKDF (reference sequence). The V and J ends lost 0 bases and 6 bases, in that order; junction bases with no gene match: 0. The CDR3 runs 14 residues.

The chain is built from TRBV10-3 and TRBJ1-2; D unclear. CDR1 is ENHRY and CDR2 is SYGVKD in the germline V gene. The CDR3 contains 13 residues. Trimming cost V 4 bases and J 0 bases, with 6 bases left between them. The CDR3 DNA reads as TGTGCCATCAGTGGGGATCCTAACTATGGCTACACCTTC. It translates to CAISGDPNYGYTF.

The V call is TRBV5-1, the J call TRBJ2-7; D is ambiguous. The CDR3 is made up of 14 amino acids. Trimming took 3 bases from V and 6 from J, leaving 16 bases between them. Germline lookup yields CDR1 SGHRS and CDR2 YFSETQ. The CDR3 bases are TGCGCCAGCAGCTATCGACCGGTAGTGAGCGAGCAGTACTTC. It codes for CASSYRPVVSEQYF.

This clonotype was observed many times. The DNA is omitted, as the CDR3 cannot be located on it reliably, and the CDR3 follows TCRdb's listing. This chain joins TRBV28 and TRBJ1-1. Germline CDR1 reads MDHEN; CDR2 reads SYDVKM. The CDR3 length equals 16 residues, ends included. The CDR3 loop reads CASSLHFGLKNTEAFF.

On this clonotype itself: It may be a read error: a sequence one base away is much more abundant. V gene TRBV6-2 or TRBV6-3 combines with J gene TRBJ1-5; D perhaps matches TRBD1 (5 bases). V was trimmed by 4 bases and J by 6 bases, leaving 13 bases between them. This CDR3 contains 14 residues. Germline CDR1 is MNHEY and CDR2 is SVGEGT. CDR3 coding DNA: TGTGCCAGCAGTTCAAGTAGGGGCGGTCAGCCCCAGCATTTT. It yields the protein CASSSSRGGQPQHF.

This clonotype was seen repeatedly, ten times or more. The chain links TRBV7-6 to TRBJ1-1, with D unresolved. The CDR3 has 13 residues. Germline-derived CDR1 and CDR2 are SGHVS and FNYEAQ. The V end was cut by 4 bases, the J end by 7 bases, with 13 bases between. CDR3 residues: CASSYRPGREAFF. The CDR3 DNA reads TGTGCCAGCAGCTACCGACCCGGGCGTGAAGCTTTCTTT. Full variable domain (rest looked up from reference TRBV7-6 and TRBJ1-1): GAGVSQSPRYKVTKRGQDVALRCDPISGHVSLYWYRQALGQGPEFLTYFNYEAQQDKSGLPNDRFSAERPEGSISTLTIQRTEQRDSAMYRCASSYRPGREAFFGQGTRLTVV.

This clonotype was seen at least ten times. V and J are TRBV27 and TRBJ1-5; D might be TRBD1 (5 bases). Trimming stripped 4 bases from V and 7 bases from J, with 17 bases between. The CDR3 is 15 residues long. Germline assignment: CDR1 MNHEY and CDR2 SMNVEV (reference sequence). The CDR3 region is CASSYQAGGGQPQHF. The CDR3 DNA reads as TGTGCCAGCAGTTACCAGGCGGGGGGGGGACAGCCCCAGCATTTT.

This clonotype was found a few times. Just one base apart from a much larger clone, this may be a read error. V usage is TRBV29-1 and J usage is TRBJ2-7, with D maybe TRBD1 (5 bases). CDR3 size: 13 residues. In germline, CDR1 is SQVTM, CDR2 ANQGSEA. Trimming shortened V by 4 bases and J by 2 bases, and 12 bases separated the two germline ends. CDR3 region: CSVVGQGTYEQYF. The DNA for the CDR3 is TGCAGCGTTGTGGGGCAGGGCACCTACGAGCAGTACTTC.

In the case of this clonotype: A much larger clonotype is one base distant, so this may be a read error. The rearrangement uses TRBV6-5 and TRBJ2-7; possibly TRBD2 for D (6 bases). The CDR3 length is 15 residues. Germline V gene sequence: CDR1 MNHEY, CDR2 SVGAGI. Trimming removed 2 bases at V and 0 bases at J, with 11 bases between. The CDR3 sequence: CASSYAGRASYEQYF. DNA for the CDR3: TGTGCCAGCAGTTACGCGGGACGGGCCTCCTACGAGCAGTACTTC.

Note on this clonotype: With a much larger clone just one base away, this may be a read error. The V and J genes are TRBV2 and TRBJ1-4; 8 bases match TRBD1. CDR3 length equals 16 residues. The germline V gene encodes CDR1 SNHLY and CDR2 FYNNEI. In nucleotides, the CDR3 is TGTGCCAGCACTTTGTACGGGACAGGAGATGACGAAAAACTGTCTTTT. Protein product: CASTLYGTGDDEKLSF.

This clonotype was found many times. The chain is built from TRBV5-1 and TRBJ1-1; 9 bases are a match to TRBD1. The junction had 0 bases not matched to a gene; V was cut back by 0 bases and J by 3 bases. CDR1 and CDR2 from the germline V gene are SGHRS and YFSETQ. This CDR3 is 14 amino acids long. For the CDR3, the DNA is TGCGCCAGCAGCTTGGGGGACAGGGACACTGAAGCTTTCTTT. Translating it yields CASSLGDRDTEAFF.

The table lists this clonotype with a few counts. V and J are TRBV19 and TRBJ2-1; D perhaps matches TRBD1 (5 bases). This CDR3 is 15 amino acids long. Germline V lookup: CDR1 LNHDA, CDR2 SQIVND (reference sequence). V was cut by 3 bases and J by 8 bases, with 17 bases left in between. This CDR3 reads CASSISDPGRYEQFF. The DNA of the CDR3 is TGTGCCAGTAGTATTTCTGATCCAGGGCGCTATGAGCAGTTCTTC.

V gene TRBV11-2 combines with J gene TRBJ2-5, with D perhaps assigned TRBD1 or TRBD2 (5 bases each). The CDR3 length is 13 residues. Trimming shortened V by 3 bases and J by 5 bases, and 10 bases separated the two germline ends. Per germline, CDR1 SGHAT and CDR2 FQNNGV. This chain's CDR3 is CASSFQGEETQYF. CDR3 sequence (DNA): TGTGCCAGCAGCTTTCAAGGGGAGGAGACCCAGTACTTC.